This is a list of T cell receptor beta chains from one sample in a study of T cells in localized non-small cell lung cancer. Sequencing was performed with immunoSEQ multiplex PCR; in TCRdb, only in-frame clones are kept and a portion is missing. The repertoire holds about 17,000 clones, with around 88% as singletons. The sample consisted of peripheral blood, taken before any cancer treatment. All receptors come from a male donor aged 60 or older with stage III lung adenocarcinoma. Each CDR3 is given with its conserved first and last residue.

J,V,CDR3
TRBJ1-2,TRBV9,CASRWQNYGYTF
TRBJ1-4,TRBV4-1,CASSQDRRGQMRKLFF
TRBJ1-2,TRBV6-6,CASRTGQGPPSYGYTF
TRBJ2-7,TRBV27,CASSRAGTGAYEQYF
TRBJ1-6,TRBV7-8,CASSRQGAADYSPLHF
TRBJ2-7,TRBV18,CASSPKSGQNYEQYF
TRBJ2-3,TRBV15,CATSRDSSTDTQYF
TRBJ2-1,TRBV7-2,CASSLVEGLEQFF
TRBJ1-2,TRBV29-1,CRADGGNYGYTF
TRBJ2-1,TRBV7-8,CASKLRTSGDYNEQFF
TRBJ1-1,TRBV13,CASSKQAGHTEAFF
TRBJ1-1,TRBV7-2,CASSLAARTGAAAFF
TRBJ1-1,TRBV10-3,CAISESTTGEAEAFF
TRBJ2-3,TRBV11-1,CASNPGGSDTQYF
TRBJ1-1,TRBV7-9,CASSRGISNTEAFF
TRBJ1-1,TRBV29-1,CSARNVNMNTEAFF
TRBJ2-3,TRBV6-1,CASSSGARDTQYF
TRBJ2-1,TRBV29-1,CSSSGAGRDEQFF
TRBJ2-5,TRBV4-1,CASSQGGGQGTGETQYF
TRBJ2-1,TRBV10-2,CASKKGLADSYNERFF
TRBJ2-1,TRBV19,CASSTVAFYNEQFF
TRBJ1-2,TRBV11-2,CASSYRITGTENVGYGYTF
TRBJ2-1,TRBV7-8,CASSPSGGAINEQFF
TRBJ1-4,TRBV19,CASSAGGAATNEKLFF
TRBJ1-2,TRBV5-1,CASSRDIGYGYTF